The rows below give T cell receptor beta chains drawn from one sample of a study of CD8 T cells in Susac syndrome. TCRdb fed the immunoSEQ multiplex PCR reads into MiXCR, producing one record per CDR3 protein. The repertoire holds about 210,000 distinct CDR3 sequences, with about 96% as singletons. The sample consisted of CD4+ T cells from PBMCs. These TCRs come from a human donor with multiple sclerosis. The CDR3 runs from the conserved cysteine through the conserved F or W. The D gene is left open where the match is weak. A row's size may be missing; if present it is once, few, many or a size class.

CDR3aa: CASSQDSRASGANVLTF
CDR3nt: TGCGCCAGCAGCCAAGATAGCAGAGCATCTGGGGCCAACGTCCTGACTTTC
d_gene: .
abundance: once
v_gene: TRBV4-1
j_gene: TRBJ2-6

CDR3aa: CAWSAGVAGGETQYF
CDR3nt: TGTGCCTGGAGTGCCGGGGTAGCGGGAGGCGAGACCCAGTACTTC
d_gene: TRBD2
abundance: .
v_gene: TRBV30
j_gene: TRBJ2-5

CDR3aa: CASSTSLTSGRSDTQYF
CDR3nt: TGTGCCAGCAGCACCTCCCTGACTAGCGGGAGATCAGATACGCAGTATTTT
d_gene: TRBD2
abundance: .
v_gene: TRBV7-2
j_gene: TRBJ2-3

CDR3aa: CSASRPENTEAFF
CDR3nt: TGCAGTGCTAGCCGTCCAGAGAACACTGAAGCTTTCTTT
d_gene: .
abundance: .
v_gene: TRBV20-1
j_gene: TRBJ1-1

CDR3aa: CATSGGAPNTGELFF
CDR3nt: TGTGCCACCAGTGGAGGGGCCCCGAACACCGGGGAGCTGTTTTTT
d_gene: .
abundance: .
v_gene: TRBV24-1
j_gene: TRBJ2-2

CDR3aa: CASSLGTGGSSYGYTF
CDR3nt: TGTGCCAGCAGCTTGGGGACAGGAGGAAGTAGCTATGGCTACACCTTC
d_gene: TRBD1
abundance: .
v_gene: TRBV5-6
j_gene: TRBJ1-2

CDR3aa: CSAGGVGNIQYF
CDR3nt: TGCAGTGCTGGGGGTGTGGGAAACATTCAGTACTTC
d_gene: .
abundance: .
v_gene: TRBV20-1
j_gene: TRBJ2-4

CDR3aa: CASSLLGHGLFF
CDR3nt: TGTGCCAGCAGCTTACTAGGGCACGGCCTGTTCTTC
d_gene: .
abundance: .
v_gene: TRBV7-3
j_gene: TRBJ2-1

CDR3aa: CASSPYGQGNYGYTF
CDR3nt: TGTGCCAGTAGTCCTTACGGACAGGGAAACTATGGCTACACCTTC
d_gene: TRBD1
abundance: once
v_gene: TRBV19
j_gene: TRBJ1-2

CDR3aa: CASRLTADRSQPQHF
CDR3nt: TGCGCCAGCAGGCTAACCGCGGACAGAAGCCAGCCCCAGCATTTT
d_gene: .
abundance: .
v_gene: TRBV23-1
j_gene: TRBJ1-5

CDR3aa: CSARDRGRGIQETQYF
CDR3nt: TGCAGTGCTAGAGATCGGGGCAGGGGGATTCAAGAGACCCAGTACTTC
d_gene: TRBD1
abundance: .
v_gene: TRBV20-1
j_gene: TRBJ2-5

CDR3aa: CSASRGGTQYF
CDR3nt: TGCAGTGCTAGTCGAGGTGGGACCCAGTACTTC
d_gene: .
abundance: .
v_gene: TRBV20-1
j_gene: TRBJ2-5

CDR3aa: CASSQVIAGKYEQYF
CDR3nt: TGCGCCAGCAGCCAAGTAATCGCAGGGAAGTACGAGCAGTACTTC
d_gene: .
abundance: .
v_gene: TRBV4-1
j_gene: TRBJ2-7

CDR3aa: CASSEEGWRNEQFF
CDR3nt: TGTGCCAGCAGTGAGGAGGGATGGAGGAATGAGCAGTTCTTC
d_gene: .
abundance: .
v_gene: TRBV2
j_gene: TRBJ2-1

CDR3aa: CSVLQGHGQHF
CDR3nt: TGCAGCGTCCTACAGGGCCACGGCCAGCATTTT
d_gene: .
abundance: .
v_gene: TRBV29-1
j_gene: TRBJ1-5

CDR3aa: CSVDGVYEQYF
CDR3nt: TGCAGCGTTGACGGGGTTTACGAGCAGTACTTC
d_gene: .
abundance: .
v_gene: TRBV29-1
j_gene: TRBJ2-7

CDR3aa: CASSRDGTDTQYF
CDR3nt: TGTGCCAGCAGCCGTGATGGGACAGATACGCAGTATTTT
d_gene: .
abundance: .
v_gene: TRBV7-3
j_gene: TRBJ2-3

CDR3aa: CSASYRGTSGASYNEQFF
CDR3nt: TGCAGTGCTAGCTATCGGGGGACTAGCGGGGCCTCCTACAATGAGCAGTTCTTC
d_gene: TRBD2
abundance: .
v_gene: TRBV20-1
j_gene: TRBJ2-1

CDR3aa: CASTLGRGYTF
CDR3nt: TGTGCCAGCACCCTGGGCAGGGGCTACACCTTC
d_gene: .
abundance: .
v_gene: TRBV6-5
j_gene: TRBJ1-2

CDR3aa: CASSTLDRGSGETQYF
CDR3nt: TGTGCCAGCAGCACCCTGGACAGGGGATCGGGAGAGACCCAGTACTTC
d_gene: TRBD1
abundance: once
v_gene: TRBV11-2
j_gene: TRBJ2-5